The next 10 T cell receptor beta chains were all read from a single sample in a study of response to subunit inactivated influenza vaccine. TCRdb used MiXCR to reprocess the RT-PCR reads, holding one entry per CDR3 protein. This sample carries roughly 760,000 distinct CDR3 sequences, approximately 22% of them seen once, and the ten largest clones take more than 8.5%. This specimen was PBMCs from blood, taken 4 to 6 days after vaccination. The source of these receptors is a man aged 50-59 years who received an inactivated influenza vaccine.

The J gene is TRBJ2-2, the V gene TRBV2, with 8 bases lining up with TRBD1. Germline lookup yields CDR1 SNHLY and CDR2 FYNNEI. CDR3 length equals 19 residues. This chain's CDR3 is CTIRAGTGNVARNTGELFF. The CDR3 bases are TGTACCATCAGGGCCGGGACAGGAAATGTTGCCAGAAACACCGGGGAGCTGTTTTTT. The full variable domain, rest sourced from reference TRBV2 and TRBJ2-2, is EPEVTQTPSHQVTQMGQEVILRCVPISNHLYFYWYRQILGQKVEFLVSFYNNEISEKSEIFDDQFSVERPDGSNFTLKIRSTKLEDSAMYFCTIRAGTGNVARNTGELFFGEGSRLTVL.

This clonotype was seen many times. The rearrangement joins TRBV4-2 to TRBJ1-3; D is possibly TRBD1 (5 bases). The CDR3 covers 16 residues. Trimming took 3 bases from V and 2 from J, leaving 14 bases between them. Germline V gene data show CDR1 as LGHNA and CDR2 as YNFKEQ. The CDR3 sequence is CASSHTQAGTGNTIYF. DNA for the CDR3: TGTGCCAGCAGCCATACTCAAGCAGGGACTGGAAACACCATATATTTT.

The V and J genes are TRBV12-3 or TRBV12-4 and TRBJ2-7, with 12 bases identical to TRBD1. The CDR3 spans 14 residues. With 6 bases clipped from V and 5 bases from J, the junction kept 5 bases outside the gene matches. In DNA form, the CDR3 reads TGTGCCAGCAGCAATTGGGACAGGGGGCACGAGCAGTACTTC. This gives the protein CASSNWDRGHEQYF.

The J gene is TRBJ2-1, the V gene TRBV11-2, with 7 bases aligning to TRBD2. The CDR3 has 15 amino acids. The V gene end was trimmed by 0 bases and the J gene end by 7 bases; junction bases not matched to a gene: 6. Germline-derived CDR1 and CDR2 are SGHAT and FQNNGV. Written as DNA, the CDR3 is TGTGCCAGCAGCTTAGAGGGGGGGGTTACGAATGAGCAGTTCTTC. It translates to CASSLEGGVTNEQFF.

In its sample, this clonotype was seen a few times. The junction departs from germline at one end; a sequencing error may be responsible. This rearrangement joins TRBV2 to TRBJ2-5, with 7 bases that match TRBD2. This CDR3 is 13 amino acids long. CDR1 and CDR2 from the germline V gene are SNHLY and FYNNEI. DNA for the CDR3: TGTGCCAGCAGGGAAGGGAGGGAGGAGACCCAGTACTTC. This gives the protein CASREGREETQYF.

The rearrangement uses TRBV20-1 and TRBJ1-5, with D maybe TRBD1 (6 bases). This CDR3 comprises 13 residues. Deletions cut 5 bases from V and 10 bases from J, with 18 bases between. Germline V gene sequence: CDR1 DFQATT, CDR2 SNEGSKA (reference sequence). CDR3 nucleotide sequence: TGCAGTGCTTTAAGAGGGGGGGTTGAACCCCAGCATTTT. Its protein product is CSALRGGVEPQHF.

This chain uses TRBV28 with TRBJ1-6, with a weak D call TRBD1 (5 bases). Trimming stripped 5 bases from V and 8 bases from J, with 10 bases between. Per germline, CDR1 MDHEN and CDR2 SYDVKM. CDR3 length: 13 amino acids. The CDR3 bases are TGTGCCAGCAGTCCCCTCAGGGATTCACCCCTCCACTTT. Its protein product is CASSPLRDSPLHF.

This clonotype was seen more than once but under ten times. CDR3 region: CSAELGDTQYF. For the CDR3, the DNA is TGCAGCGCAGAATTGGGGGATACGCAGTATTTT. J is TRBJ2-3 and V is TRBV29-1; no clear D gene. The germline V gene encodes CDR1 SQVTM and CDR2 ANQGSEA. Trimming pared 7 bases from V and 6 bases from J, leaving 11 bases between. The CDR3 is 11 amino acids.

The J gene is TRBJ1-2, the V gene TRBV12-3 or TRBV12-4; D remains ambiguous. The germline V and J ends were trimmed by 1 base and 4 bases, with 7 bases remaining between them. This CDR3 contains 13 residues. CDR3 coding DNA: TGTGCCAGCAGTTTAGATCAGGCCTATGGCTACACCTTC. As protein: CASSLDQAYGYTF.

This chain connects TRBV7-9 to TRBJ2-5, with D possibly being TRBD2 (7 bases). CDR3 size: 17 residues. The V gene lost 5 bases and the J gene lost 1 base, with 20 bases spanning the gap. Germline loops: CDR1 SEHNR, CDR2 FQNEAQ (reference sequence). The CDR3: CASSPPRGGYVQETQYF. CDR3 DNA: TGTGCCAGCAGCCCTCCCCGCGGGGGCTACGTCCAAGAGACCCAGTACTTC.